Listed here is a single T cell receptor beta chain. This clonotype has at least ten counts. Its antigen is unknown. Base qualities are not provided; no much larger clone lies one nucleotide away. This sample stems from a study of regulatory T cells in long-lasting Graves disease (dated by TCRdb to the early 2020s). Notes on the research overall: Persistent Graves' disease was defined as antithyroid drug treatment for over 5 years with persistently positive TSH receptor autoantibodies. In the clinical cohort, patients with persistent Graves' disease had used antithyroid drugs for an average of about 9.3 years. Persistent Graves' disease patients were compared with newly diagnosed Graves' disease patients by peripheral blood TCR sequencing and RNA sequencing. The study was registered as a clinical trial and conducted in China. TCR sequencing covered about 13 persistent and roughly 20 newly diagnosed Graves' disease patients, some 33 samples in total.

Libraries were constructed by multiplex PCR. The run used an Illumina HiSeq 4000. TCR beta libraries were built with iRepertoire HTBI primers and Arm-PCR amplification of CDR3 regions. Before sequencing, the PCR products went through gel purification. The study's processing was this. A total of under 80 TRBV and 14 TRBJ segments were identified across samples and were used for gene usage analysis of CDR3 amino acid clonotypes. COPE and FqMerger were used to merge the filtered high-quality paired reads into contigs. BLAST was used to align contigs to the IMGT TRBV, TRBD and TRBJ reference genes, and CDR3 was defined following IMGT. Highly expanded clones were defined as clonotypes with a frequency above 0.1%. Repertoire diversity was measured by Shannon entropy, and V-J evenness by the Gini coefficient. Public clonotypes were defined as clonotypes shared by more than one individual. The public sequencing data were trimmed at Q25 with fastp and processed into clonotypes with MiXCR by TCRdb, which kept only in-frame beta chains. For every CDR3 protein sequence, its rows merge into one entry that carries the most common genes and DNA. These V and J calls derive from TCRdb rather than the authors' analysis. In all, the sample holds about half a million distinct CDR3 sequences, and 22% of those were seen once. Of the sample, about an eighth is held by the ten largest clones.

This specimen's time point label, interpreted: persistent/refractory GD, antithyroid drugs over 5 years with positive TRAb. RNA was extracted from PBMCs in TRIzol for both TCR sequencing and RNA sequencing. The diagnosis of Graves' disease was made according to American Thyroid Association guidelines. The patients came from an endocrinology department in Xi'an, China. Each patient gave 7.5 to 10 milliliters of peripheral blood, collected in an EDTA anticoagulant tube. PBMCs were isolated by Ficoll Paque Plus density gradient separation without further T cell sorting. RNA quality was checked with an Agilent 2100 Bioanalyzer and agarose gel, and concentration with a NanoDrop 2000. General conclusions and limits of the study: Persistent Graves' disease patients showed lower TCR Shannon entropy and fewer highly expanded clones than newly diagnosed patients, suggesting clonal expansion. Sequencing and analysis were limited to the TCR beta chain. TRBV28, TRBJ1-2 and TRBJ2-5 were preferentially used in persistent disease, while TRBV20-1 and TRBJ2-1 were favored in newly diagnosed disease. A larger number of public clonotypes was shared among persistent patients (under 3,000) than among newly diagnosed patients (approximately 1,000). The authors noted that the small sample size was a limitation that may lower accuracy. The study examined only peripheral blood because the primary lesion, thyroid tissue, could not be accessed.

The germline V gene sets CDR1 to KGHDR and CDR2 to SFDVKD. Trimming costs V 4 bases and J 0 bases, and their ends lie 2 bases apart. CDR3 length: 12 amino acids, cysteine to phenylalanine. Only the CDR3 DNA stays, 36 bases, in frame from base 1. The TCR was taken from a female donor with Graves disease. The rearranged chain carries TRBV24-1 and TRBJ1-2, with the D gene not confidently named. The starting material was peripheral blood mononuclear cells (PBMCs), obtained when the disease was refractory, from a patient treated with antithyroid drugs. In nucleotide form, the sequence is TGTGCCACCAGTGACTCTAACTATGGCTACACCTTC. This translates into CATSDSNYGYTF.